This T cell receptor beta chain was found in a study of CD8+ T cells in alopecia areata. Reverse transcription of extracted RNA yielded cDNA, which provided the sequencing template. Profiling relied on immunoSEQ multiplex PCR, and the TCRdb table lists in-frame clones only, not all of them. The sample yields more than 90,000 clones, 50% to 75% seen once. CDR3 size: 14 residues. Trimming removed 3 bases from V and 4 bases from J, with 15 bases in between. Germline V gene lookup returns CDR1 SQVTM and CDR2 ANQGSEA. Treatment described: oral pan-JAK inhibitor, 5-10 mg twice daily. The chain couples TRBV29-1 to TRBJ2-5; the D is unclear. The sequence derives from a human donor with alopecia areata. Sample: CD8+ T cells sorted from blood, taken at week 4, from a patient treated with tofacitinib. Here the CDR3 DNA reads TGCAGCGTTGACCCGACCTCGGTAGGAGAGACCCAGTACTTC. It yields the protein CSVDPTSVGETQYF.